The 24 T cell receptor beta chains below come from one sample, sequenced in a study of beta chain features in type 1 diabetes. The study's findings and limits: Across all four CD4+ subsets, people with type 1 diabetes showed modestly shorter TCRB CDR3s.

Their antigens remain unidentified. The investigators reverse transcribed all of the isolated RNA, so they sequenced expressed TCRB transcripts. Profiling relied on immunoSEQ multiplex PCR, and the TCRdb table lists in-frame clones only, not all of them. The repertoire holds 300,000 to 350,000 clones, with roughly 12% as singletons. The material sequenced was naive CD4+ T cells from blood. These receptor sequences come from a woman between 18 and 30 years old with type 1 diabetes.

This clone was counted between two and nine times. V is TRBV29-1 and J is TRBJ2-5; the D is unclear. The CDR3 loop spans 13 amino acids. Germline V gene lookup returns CDR1 SQVTM and CDR2 ANQGSEA. V was clipped by 6 bases and J by 5 bases, with 16 bases between them. CDR3 in DNA: TGCAGCGTCGTAGAGTGGTTTTCCGAGACCCAGTACTTC. It is translated as CSVVEWFSETQYF.

There are a few counts of this clone. The chain links TRBV30 to TRBJ1-1, with D possibly matching TRBD1 (5 bases). This CDR3 is 13 amino acids long. Per germline, CDR1 GTSNPN and CDR2 SVGIG (reference sequence). Trimming pared 3 bases from V and 4 bases from J, leaving 12 bases between. CDR3 coding DNA: TGTGCCTGGAGCTTCACGGGGGTCACTGAAGCTTTCTTT. It specifies CAWSFTGVTEAFF.

The V call is TRBV30, the J call TRBJ2-5; 13 bases match TRBD2. V trimming: 2 bases; J trimming: 7 bases; junction bases outside the gene matches: 7. CDR3 size: 15 residues. Germline-derived CDR1 and CDR2 are GTSNPN and SVGIG (reference sequence). The CDR3 DNA is TGTGCCTGGAGTCCGGGACTAGCGGGAAGAGGGACCCAGTACTTC. Translating it yields CAWSPGLAGRGTQYF.

This clone was seen a handful of times. The chain is built from TRBV19 and TRBJ2-1; 13 positions match TRBD2. Germline V gene data show CDR1 as LNHDA and CDR2 as SQIVND (reference sequence). With V trimmed by 2 bases and J by 7 bases, 5 bases remained unmatched. This CDR3 region has 16 residues. Here the CDR3 reads CASSIRTSGSWNEQFF. In DNA form, the CDR3 reads TGTGCCAGTAGTATAAGGACTAGCGGGAGCTGGAATGAGCAGTTCTTC.

The CDR3 region is CASSVRVETQYF. DNA of the CDR3: TGTGCCAGCAGTGTGAGGGTGGAGACCCAGTACTTC. The rearrangement joins TRBV6-1 to TRBJ2-5, with D possibly TRBD2 on 5 matching bases. CDR3 length: 12 residues. V lost 4 bases and J 5 bases, leaving 8 bases between the germline ends. Germline V gives CDR1 MNHNS, CDR2 SASEGT.

The chain couples TRBV10-3 to TRBJ2-7; TRBD2 might be the D (5 bases). This CDR3 is built from 13 residues. V shed 2 bases and J shed 3 bases, with 8 bases lying between them. Germline V lookup: CDR1 ENHRY, CDR2 SYGVKD. CDR3 sequence: CAISERELYEQYV. CDR3 nucleotides: TGTGCCATCAGTGAGCGGGAACTCTACGAGCAGTACGTC.

This clone was detected only a few times. This rearrangement joins TRBV4-1 to TRBJ2-1, with a weak D call TRBD2 (6 bases). The CDR3 is made up of 15 amino acids. V lost 6 bases and J lost 8, with 20 bases in between. Germline loops: CDR1 MGHRA, CDR2 YSYEKL. Here the CDR3 DNA reads TGCGCCAGCAGTATTGGCGGGATCCAATACGATGAGCAGTTCTTC. Its translation: CASSIGGIQYDEQFF.

The chain employs TRBV9 and TRBJ1-1; D uncertain. Germline CDR1 SGDLS, CDR2 YYNGEE. V lost 3 bases to trimming and J lost 5 bases, with 5 bases between them. The CDR3 is 11 residues long. The CDR3 nucleotides read TGTGCCAGCAGCGCCCAGACTGAAGCTTTCTTT. Translation gives CASSAQTEAFF.

This sequence joins TRBV30 and TRBJ1-5; D is ambiguous. The ends were cut back, 2 bases at V and 2 bases at J, with 7 bases in the middle. The V gene's germline CDR1 is GTSNPN and CDR2 SVGIG (reference sequence). The CDR3 is made up of 13 amino acids. The DNA for the CDR3 is TGTGCCTGGAGTAATACGGGCAATCAGCCCCAGCATTTT. Amino acid sequence: CAWSNTGNQPQHF.

This clone was recorded a few times. This chain uses TRBV5-4 with TRBJ1-2; D unclear. Germline V gives CDR1 SGHNT, CDR2 YYREEE (reference sequence). The CDR3 runs to 14 residues. Trimming removed 0 bases at V and 11 bases at J, with 17 bases between. CDR3 residues: CASSLDPGLGGYTF. DNA of the CDR3: TGTGCCAGCAGCTTGGATCCGGGGTTGGGTGGATACACCTTC.

This chain links TRBV28 with TRBJ1-1; 10 bases are shared with TRBD1. The CDR3 extends over 14 amino acids. Germline CDR1 and CDR2: MDHEN and SYDVKM. J gave up 6 bases and V 6 bases, and 7 bases lay outside the gene matches. CDR3 sequence: CASSRRQGAAEAFF. In DNA, the CDR3 is TGTGCCAGCAGCCGAAGACAGGGGGCTGCTGAAGCTTTCTTT.

J is TRBJ2-1 and V is TRBV7-7, with D uncertain. V was clipped by 5 bases and J by 5 bases, with 13 bases between them. CDR3 size: 14 residues. Germline CDR1 SSHAT, CDR2 FNYEAQ (reference sequence). The CDR3 here is CASSPQFIHNEQFF. CDR3 in DNA: TGTGCCAGCAGCCCCCAGTTTATCCACAATGAGCAGTTCTTC. The variable domain in full, completed from reference TRBV7-7 and TRBJ2-1, reads GAGVSQSPRYKVTKRGQDVTLRCDPISSHATLYWYQQALGQGPEFLTYFNYEAQPDKSGLPSDRFSAERPEGSISTLTIQRTEQRDSAMYRCASSPQFIHNEQFFGPGTRLTVL.

V usage is TRBV15 and J usage is TRBJ2-7; 8 bases fit TRBD2. The V gene end was trimmed by 0 bases and the J gene end by 2 bases; junction bases not matched to a gene: 6. The CDR3 is 16 amino acids. Germline lookup yields CDR1 LNHNV and CDR2 YYDKDF (reference sequence). CDR3 nucleotides: TGTGCCACCAGCAGAGATTTTGCGGGAGGAGCCTACGAGCAGTACTTC. This gives the protein CATSRDFAGGAYEQYF. The complete variable domain, with remaining parts taken from reference TRBV15 and TRBJ2-7, reads DAMVIQNPRYQVTQFGKPVTLSCSQTLNHNVMYWYQQKSSQAPKLLFHYYDKDFNNEADTPDNFQSRRPNTSFCFLDIRSPGLGDTAMYLCATSRDFAGGAYEQYFGPGTRLTVT.

V gene TRBV30 combines with J gene TRBJ2-2; tentative D call: TRBD2 (6 bases). This CDR3 has 15 residues. V was clipped by 1 base and J by 2 bases, with 11 bases between them. Germline CDR1 is GTSNPN and CDR2 is SVGIG (reference sequence). The CDR3 sequence is CAWSGDSGNTGELFF. For the CDR3, the DNA is TGTGCCTGGAGTGGGGATAGCGGAAACACCGGGGAGCTGTTTTTT. The full variable domain, with the rest looked up from reference TRBV30 and TRBJ2-2, is SQTIHQWPATLVQPVGSPLSLECTVEGTSNPNLYWYRQAAGRGLQLLFYSVGIGQISSEVPQNLSASRPQDRQFILSSKKLLLSDSGFYLCAWSGDSGNTGELFFGEGSRLTVL.

The CDR3 DNA reads TGCAGCGTTTTGGGAGCGAGCTCCACAGATACGCAGTATTTT. Translating gives CSVLGASSTDTQYF. This chain uses TRBV29-1 with TRBJ2-3; maybe TRBD2 (5 bases). Germline assignment: CDR1 SQVTM and CDR2 ANQGSEA. This CDR3 contains 14 residues. V lost 5 bases and J 2 bases, leaving 14 bases between the germline ends.

The chain uses TRBV30 and TRBJ2-7, with 7 bases matching TRBD1. CDR3 length equals 14 residues. J gave up 3 bases and V 1 base, and 6 bases lay outside the gene matches. Germline V gene sequence: CDR1 GTSNPN, CDR2 SVGIG (reference sequence). CDR3 residues: CAWSEGQPRYEQYF. The CDR3 DNA follows: TGTGCCTGGAGTGAGGGACAGCCACGCTACGAGCAGTACTTC.

This clone was observed a handful of times. The rearrangement uses TRBV5-8 and TRBJ2-1; TRBD2 matches at 11 bases. The CDR3 is 15 amino acids. From germline, CDR1 is SGHTS and CDR2 YDEGEE. Trimming removed 4 bases from V and 4 bases from J; junction bases left unmatched: 4. CDR3 residues: CASSLRLAGYNEQFF. CDR3 sequence (DNA): TGTGCCAGCAGCCTAAGACTAGCGGGATACAATGAGCAGTTCTTC.

The sample holds one count of this clone. The chain employs TRBV9 and TRBJ2-1, with 12 bases that match TRBD2. V gave up 3 bases and J gave up 4 bases; unmatched junction bases: 5. CDR3 size: 16 residues. Looked up from germline, CDR1 is SGDLS and CDR2 is YYNGEE. CDR3 loop: CASSALAGGGYNEQFF. The CDR3 bases are TGTGCCAGCAGCGCCCTAGCGGGAGGGGGGTACAATGAGCAGTTCTTC.

This clone showed up just a few times. V usage is TRBV7-2 and J usage is TRBJ2-1; 8 bases are shared with TRBD1. Trimming cost V 5 bases and J 4 bases; bases outside gene matches: 7. The CDR3 runs 15 residues. Per the germline V gene, CDR1 is SGHTA and CDR2 is FQGNSA. CDR3 DNA: TGTGCCAGCAGCCGGACGGGACAGGTTTACAATGAGCAGTTCTTC. Translation gives CASSRTGQVYNEQFF.

This clone was seen only a few times. The rearrangement links TRBV5-1 to TRBJ2-1; possible D gene TRBD1, 6 bases. Deletions cut 8 bases from V and 3 bases from J, with 15 bases between. The CDR3 extends over 14 amino acids. Germline assignment: CDR1 SGHRS and CDR2 YFSETQ. This chain's CDR3 is CARPPGHFYNEQFF. CDR3 nucleotide sequence: TGCGCCAGGCCCCCGGGACATTTCTACAATGAGCAGTTCTTC.

This clone was detected only a few times. The rearrangement links TRBV27 to TRBJ2-1; TRBD1 matches 8 bases. V was pared by 5 bases and J by 5 bases, with 11 bases of the junction left unmatched. The CDR3 sequence is 16 residues long. Looked up from germline, CDR1 is MNHEY and CDR2 is SMNVEV (reference sequence). CDR3 protein: CASSAHRDRTDNEQFF. CDR3 bases: TGTGCCAGCAGTGCCCACCGGGACAGGACTGACAATGAGCAGTTCTTC.

The sample holds a few counts of this clone. This sequence joins TRBV5-6 and TRBJ2-7, with 7 bases fitting TRBD1. The V gene end was trimmed by 1 base and the J gene end by 6 bases; junction bases not matched to a gene: 7. CDR1 and CDR2 (germline): SGHDT, YYEEEE. This CDR3 is 14 amino acids long. The DNA for the CDR3 is TGTGCCAGCAGCTTGTCCCCAGGGGGTATCGAGCAGTACTTC. It codes for CASSLSPGGIEQYF. Looking up the rest from reference TRBV5-6 and TRBJ2-7 gives the full variable domain: DAGVTQSPTHLIKTRGQQVTLRCSPKSGHDTVSWYQQALGQGPQFIFQYYEEEERQRGNFPDRFSGHQFPNYSSELNVNALLLGDSALYLCASSLSPGGIEQYFGPGTRLTVT.

This clone has just a few counts. This chain uses TRBV6-5 with TRBJ2-7; 11 positions agree with TRBD1. The ends lost 6 bases at V and 2 bases at J; junction bases unmatched: 6. CDR1 and CDR2 from the germline V gene are MNHEY and SVGAGI. This CDR3 is built from 15 residues. CDR3 sequence (DNA): TGTGCCAGCAGATCCAAGGGACAGGGGGCCTACGAGCAGTACTTC. It codes for CASRSKGQGAYEQYF.

The J gene is TRBJ1-2, the V gene TRBV28; perhaps TRBD1 as D (6 bases). Per the germline V gene, CDR1 is MDHEN and CDR2 is SYDVKM. This CDR3 is built from 13 residues. The V end lost 6 bases, the J end lost 8 bases, and 16 bases lay between the germline ends. CDR3 bases: TGTGCCAGCAGCCTGGGGGCCTCTAGGGGCTACACCTTC. Translating gives CASSLGASRGYTF.